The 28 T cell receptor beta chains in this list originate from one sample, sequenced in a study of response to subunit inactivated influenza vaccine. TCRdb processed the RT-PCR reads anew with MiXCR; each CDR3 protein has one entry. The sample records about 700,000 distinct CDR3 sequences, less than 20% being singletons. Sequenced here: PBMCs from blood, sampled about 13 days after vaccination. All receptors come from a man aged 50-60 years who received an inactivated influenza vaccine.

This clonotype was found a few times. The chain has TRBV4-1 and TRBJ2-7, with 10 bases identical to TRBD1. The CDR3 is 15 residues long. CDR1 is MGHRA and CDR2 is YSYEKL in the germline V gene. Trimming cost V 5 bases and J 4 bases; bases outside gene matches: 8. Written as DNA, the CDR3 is TGCGCCAGCAGCTCCCACGGGACAGGGGTGTACGAGCAGTACTTC. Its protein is CASSSHGTGVYEQYF.

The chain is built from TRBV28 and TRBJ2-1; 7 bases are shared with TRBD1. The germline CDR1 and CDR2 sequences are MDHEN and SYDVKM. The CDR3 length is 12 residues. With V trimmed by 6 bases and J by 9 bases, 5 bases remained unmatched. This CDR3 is CASSKDRAEQFF. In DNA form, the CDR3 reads TGTGCCAGCAGCAAAGACAGGGCTGAGCAGTTCTTC.

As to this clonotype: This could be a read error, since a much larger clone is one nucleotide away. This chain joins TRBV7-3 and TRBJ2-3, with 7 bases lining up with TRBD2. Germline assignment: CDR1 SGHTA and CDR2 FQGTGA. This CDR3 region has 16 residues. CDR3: CASSPAPGTTTDTQDF. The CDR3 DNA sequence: TGTGCCAGCAGCCCCGCCCCGGGGACTACCACAGATACGCAGGATTTT.

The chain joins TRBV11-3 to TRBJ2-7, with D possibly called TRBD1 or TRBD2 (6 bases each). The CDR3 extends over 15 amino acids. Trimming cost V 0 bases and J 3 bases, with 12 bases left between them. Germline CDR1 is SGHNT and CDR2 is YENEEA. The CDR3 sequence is CASSLETGRNYEQYF. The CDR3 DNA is TGTGCCAGCAGCTTAGAAACAGGGAGGAACTACGAGCAGTACTTC.

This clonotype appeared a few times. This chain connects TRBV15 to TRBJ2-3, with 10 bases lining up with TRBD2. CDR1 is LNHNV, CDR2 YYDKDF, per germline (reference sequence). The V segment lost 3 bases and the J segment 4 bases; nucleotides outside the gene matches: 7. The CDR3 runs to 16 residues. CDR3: CATSSSLAGFPDTQYF. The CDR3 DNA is TGTGCCACCAGCAGTTCACTAGCGGGATTCCCAGATACGCAGTATTTT.

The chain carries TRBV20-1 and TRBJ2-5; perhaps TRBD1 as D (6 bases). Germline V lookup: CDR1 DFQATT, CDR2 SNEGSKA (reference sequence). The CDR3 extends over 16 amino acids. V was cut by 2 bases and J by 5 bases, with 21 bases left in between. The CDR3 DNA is TGCAGTGCTAGACCTCAGTACAGGGTCCGAGTGGAGACCCAGTACTTC. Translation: CSARPQYRVRVETQYF.

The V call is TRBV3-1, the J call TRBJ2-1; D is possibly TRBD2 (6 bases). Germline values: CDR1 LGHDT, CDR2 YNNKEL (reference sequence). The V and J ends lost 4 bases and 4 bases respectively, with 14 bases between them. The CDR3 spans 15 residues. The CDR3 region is CASSLGTYQYNEQFF. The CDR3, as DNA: TGTGCCAGCAGCCTCGGGACTTACCAATACAATGAGCAGTTCTTC.

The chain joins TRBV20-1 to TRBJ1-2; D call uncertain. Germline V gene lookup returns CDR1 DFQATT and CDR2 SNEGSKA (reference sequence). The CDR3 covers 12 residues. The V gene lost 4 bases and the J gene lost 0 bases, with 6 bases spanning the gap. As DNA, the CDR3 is TGCAGTGCTACTACAGCTAACTATGGCTACACCTTC. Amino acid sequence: CSATTANYGYTF.

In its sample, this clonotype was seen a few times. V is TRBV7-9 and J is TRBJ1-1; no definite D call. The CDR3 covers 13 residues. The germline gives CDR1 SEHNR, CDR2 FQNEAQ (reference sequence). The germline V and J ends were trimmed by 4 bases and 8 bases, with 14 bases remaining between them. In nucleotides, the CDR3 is TGTGCCAGCAGCTCCCCCGGGTTGGTAGAAGCTTTCTTT. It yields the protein CASSSPGLVEAFF.

The CDR3 loop is CASSLGQGPSTDTQYF. DNA of the CDR3: TGCGCCAGCAGCTTGGGGCAGGGGCCCAGCACAGATACGCAGTATTTT. The chain combines TRBV5-1 with TRBJ2-3, with D tentatively TRBD1 (6 bases). Trimming pared 0 bases from V and 0 bases from J, leaving 11 bases between. Germline lookup yields CDR1 SGHRS and CDR2 YFSETQ. CDR3 length: 16 amino acids.

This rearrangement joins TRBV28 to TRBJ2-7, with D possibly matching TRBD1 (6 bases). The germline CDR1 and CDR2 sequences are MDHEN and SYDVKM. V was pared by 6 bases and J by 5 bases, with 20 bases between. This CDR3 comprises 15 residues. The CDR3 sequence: CASSRGQPFGNEQYF. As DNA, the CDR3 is TGTGCCAGCAGCCGAGGACAGCCCTTTGGCAACGAGCAGTACTTC.

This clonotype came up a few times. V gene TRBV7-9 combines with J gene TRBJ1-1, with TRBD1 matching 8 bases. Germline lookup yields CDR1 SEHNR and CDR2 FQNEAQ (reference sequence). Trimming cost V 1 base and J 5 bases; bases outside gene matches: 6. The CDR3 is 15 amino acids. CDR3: CASSLVGQGGTEAFF. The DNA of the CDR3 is TGTGCCAGCAGCTTAGTTGGACAGGGTGGAACTGAAGCTTTCTTT. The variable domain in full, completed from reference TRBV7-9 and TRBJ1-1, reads DTGVSQNPRHKITKRGQNVTFRCDPISEHNRLYWYRQTLGQGPEFLTYFQNEAQLEKSRLLSDRFSAERPKGSFSTLEIQRTEQGDSAMYLCASSLVGQGGTEAFFGQGTRLTVV.

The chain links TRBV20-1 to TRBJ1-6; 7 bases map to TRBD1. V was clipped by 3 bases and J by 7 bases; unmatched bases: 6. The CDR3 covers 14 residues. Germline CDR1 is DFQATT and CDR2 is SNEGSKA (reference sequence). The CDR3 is CSARSGGLNSPLHF. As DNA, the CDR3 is TGCAGTGCTAGGTCAGGGGGTTTGAATTCACCCCTCCACTTT.

CDR3 amino acids: CASSRGSSTEAFF. The DNA for the CDR3 is TGTGCCAGCAGCCGCGGTAGTAGCACTGAAGCTTTCTTT. The genes are TRBV7-9 and TRBJ1-1; D unresolved. Trimming pared 5 bases from V and 4 bases from J, leaving 11 bases between. This CDR3 is built from 13 residues. CDR1 and CDR2 (germline): SEHNR, FQNEAQ (reference sequence).

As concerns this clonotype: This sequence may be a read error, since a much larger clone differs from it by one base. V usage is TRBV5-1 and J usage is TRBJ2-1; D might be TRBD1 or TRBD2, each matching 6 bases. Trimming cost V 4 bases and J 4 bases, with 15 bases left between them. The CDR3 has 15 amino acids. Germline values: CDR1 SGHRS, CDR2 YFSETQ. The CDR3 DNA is TGCGCCAGCAGCCCGGCGGGACACGGTTACAATGAGCAGTTCTTC. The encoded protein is CASSPAGHGYNEQFF.

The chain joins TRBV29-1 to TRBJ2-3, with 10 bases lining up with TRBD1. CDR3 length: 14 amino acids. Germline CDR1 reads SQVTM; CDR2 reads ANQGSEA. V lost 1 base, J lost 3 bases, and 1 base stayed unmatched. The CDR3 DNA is TGCAGCGTTGAAGCGGGACAGGGGACAGATACGCAGTATTTT. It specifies CSVEAGQGTDTQYF.

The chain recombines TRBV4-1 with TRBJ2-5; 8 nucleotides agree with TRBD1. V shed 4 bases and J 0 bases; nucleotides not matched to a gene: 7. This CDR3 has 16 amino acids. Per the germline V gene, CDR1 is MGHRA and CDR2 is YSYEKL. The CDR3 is CASSPVGQGYQETQYF. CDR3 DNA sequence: TGCGCCAGCAGCCCTGTAGGACAGGGTTACCAAGAGACCCAGTACTTC.

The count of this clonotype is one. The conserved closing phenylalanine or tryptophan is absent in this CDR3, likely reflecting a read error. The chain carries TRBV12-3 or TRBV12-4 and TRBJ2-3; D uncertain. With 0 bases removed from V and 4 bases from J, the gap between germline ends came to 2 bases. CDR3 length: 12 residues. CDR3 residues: CASSLAPDTQYL. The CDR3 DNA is TGTGCCAGCAGTTTAGCGCCAGATACGCAGTATTTA.

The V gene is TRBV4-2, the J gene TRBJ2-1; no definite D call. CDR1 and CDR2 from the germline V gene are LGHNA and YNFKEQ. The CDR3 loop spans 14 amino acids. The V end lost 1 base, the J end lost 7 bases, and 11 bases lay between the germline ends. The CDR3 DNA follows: TGTGCCAGCAGCCAAGGGTTCGTGGGAAATGAGCAGTTCTTC. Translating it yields CASSQGFVGNEQFF.

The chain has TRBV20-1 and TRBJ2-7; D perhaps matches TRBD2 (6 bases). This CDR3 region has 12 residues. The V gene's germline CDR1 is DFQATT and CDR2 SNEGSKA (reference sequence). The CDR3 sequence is CRVHREPGEQYF. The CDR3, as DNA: TGCAGGGTCCACCGGGAGCCTGGCGAGCAGTACTTC.

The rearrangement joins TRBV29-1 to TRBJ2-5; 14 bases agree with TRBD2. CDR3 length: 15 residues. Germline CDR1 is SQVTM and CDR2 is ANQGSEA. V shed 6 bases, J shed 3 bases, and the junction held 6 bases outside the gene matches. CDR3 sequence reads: CSVQGLAGEKETQYF. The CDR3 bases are TGCAGCGTACAGGGACTAGCGGGAGAAAAAGAGACCCAGTACTTC. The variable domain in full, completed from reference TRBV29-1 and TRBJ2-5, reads SAVISQKPSRDICQRGTSLTIQCQVDSQVTMMFWYRQQPGQSLTLIATANQGSEATYESGFVIDKFPISRPNLTFSTLTVSNMSPEDSSIYLCSVQGLAGEKETQYFGPGTRLLVL.

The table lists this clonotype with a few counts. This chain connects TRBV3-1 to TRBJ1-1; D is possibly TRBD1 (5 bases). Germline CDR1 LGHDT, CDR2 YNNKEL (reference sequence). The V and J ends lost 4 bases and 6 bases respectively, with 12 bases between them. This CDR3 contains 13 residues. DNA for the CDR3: TGTGCCAGCAGCCCAGATGGGGGGTCTGAAGCTTTCTTT. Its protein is CASSPDGGSEAFF.

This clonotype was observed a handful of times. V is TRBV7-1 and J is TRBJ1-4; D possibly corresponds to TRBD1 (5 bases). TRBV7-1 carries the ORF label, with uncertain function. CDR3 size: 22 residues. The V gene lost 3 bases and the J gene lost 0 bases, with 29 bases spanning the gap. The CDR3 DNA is TGTGCCAGCAGCTCGACCCAACTTCGGGGGTCCTACATCATTGCAACTAATGAAAAACTGTTTTTT. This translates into CASSSTQLRGSYIIATNEKLFF.

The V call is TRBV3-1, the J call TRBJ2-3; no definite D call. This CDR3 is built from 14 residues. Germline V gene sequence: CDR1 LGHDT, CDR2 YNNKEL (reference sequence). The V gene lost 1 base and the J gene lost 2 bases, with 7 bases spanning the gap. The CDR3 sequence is CASSQGLSTDTQYF. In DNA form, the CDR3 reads TGTGCCAGCAGCCAAGGGCTGTCCACAGATACGCAGTATTTT.

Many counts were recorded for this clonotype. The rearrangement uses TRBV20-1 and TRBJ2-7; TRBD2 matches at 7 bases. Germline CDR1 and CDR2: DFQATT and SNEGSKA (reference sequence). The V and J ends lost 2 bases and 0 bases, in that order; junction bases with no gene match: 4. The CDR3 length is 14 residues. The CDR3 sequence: CSARRGDYSYEQYF. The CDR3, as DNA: TGCAGTGCTAGAAGAGGGGACTACTCCTACGAGCAGTACTTC.

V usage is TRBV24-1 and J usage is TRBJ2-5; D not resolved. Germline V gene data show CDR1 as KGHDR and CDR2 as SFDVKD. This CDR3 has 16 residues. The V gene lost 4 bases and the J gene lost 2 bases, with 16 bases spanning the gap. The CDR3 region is CATSDRGRAPQETQYF. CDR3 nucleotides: TGTGCCACCAGTGACCGCGGACGGGCACCTCAAGAGACCCAGTACTTC.

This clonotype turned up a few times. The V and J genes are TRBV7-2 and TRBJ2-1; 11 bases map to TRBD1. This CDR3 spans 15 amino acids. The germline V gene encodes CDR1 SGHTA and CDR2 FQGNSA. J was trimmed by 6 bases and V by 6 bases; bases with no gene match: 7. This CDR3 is CASRSGTGGVNEQFF. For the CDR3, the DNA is TGTGCCAGCAGATCCGGGACAGGGGGAGTCAATGAGCAGTTCTTC.

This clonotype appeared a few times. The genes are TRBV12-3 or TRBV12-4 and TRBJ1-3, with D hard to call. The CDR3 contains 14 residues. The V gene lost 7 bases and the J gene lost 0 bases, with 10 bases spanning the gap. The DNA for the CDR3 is TGTGCCAGCACCCCCAGCCACTCTGGAAACACCATATATTTT. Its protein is CASTPSHSGNTIYF.